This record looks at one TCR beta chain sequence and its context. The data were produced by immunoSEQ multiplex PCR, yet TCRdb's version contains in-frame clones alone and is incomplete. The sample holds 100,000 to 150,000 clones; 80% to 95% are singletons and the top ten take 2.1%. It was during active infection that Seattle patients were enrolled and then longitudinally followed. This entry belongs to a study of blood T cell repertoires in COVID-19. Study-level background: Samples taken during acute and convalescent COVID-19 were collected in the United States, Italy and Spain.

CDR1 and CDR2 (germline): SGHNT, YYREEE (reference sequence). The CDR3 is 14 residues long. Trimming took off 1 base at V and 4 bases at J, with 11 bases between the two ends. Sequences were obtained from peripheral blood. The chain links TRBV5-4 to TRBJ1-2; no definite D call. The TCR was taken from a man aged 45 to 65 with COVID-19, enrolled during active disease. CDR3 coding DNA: TGTGCCAGCAGCTTGCTCAACCCTATCTATGGCTACACCTTC. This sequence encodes CASSLLNPIYGYTF.